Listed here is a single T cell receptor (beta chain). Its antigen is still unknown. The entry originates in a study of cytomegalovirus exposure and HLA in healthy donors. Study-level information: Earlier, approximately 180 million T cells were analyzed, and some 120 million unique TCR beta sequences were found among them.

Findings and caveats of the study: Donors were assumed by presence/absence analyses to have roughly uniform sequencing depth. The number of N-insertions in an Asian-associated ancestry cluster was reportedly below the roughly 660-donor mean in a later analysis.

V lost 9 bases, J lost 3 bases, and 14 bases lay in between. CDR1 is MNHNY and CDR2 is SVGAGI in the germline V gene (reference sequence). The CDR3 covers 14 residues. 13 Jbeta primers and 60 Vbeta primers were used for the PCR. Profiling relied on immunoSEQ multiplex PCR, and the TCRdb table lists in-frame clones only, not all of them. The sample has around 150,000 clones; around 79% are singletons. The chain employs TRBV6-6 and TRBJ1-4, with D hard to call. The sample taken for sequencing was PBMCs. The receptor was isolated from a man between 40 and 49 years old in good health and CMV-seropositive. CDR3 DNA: TGTGCCAGTGCGTGGAGGTCCTCTAATGAAAAACTGTTTTTT. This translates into CASAWRSSNEKLFF.